The entry that follows covers one T cell receptor (beta chain) sequence. It has no known antigen specificity. Base qualities were left out, and no much larger clone turns up one base away. Starting from about 500 ng total RNA, TCRbeta-specific cDNA was produced by reverse transcription with a constant-region primer and ProtoScript II reverse transcriptase. Construction of the TCRbeta libraries relied on three nested rounds of multiplex PCR, following a slightly modified ARM-PCR procedure. The first two PCR rounds used multiplex TRBV1-TRBV30 forward primers with a Cbeta reverse primer, each for approximately 11 cycles. Sample barcodes and Illumina adapters were added in a final 25-cycle PCR with Deep VentR polymerase. Amplicons of 200-500 bp were gel-purified with a QIAquick gel extraction kit before sequencing. The TCRbeta amplicons were sequenced with 250-bp paired-end reads on an Illumina HiSeq 2500. The authors' analysis ran thus. To recover full CDR3 sequences, reads were quality-trimmed using Trimmomatic v0.33 and paired reads were then merged using FLASH v1.2.11. MiGEC v1.2.1b assigned V, D and J germline segments to the rearranged TCRbeta sequences. Clonotype statistics, along with Shannon-Wiener diversity indices, were calculated using VDJtools v1.0.0. To cut down on sampling bias, every analysis after diversity analysis relied on just the 250 most abundant clonotypes from each sample. TCRdb itself trimmed the public reads at Q25 with fastp, ran MiXCR and retained productive beta chains. Rows are unified per CDR3 protein, each entry keeping the most common DNA and genes. None of the V and J calls come from the authors' own analysis; TCRdb made them. The sample includes about 180,000 distinct CDR3 sequences, with over 50% observed a single time. Together, the top ten hold under 75% of the sample.

Blood RNA was extracted from unsorted whole blood using TRIzol reagent, and germline DNA was obtained with the DNeasy Blood & Tissue kit. Patients had chronic HBV infection and were treatment-naive at sampling. Before surgery, four milliliters of peripheral blood were collected into K2EDTA tubes. The record originates from a study of tumor-infiltrating lymphocytes in primary liver carcinoma (dated by TCRdb to about 2017). As for the study more broadly: Between late 2015 and early 2016, roughly 5 patients in China with histopathologically diagnosed primary liver carcinoma had their tumors surgically resected. The five patients, three men and two women aged 30 to 69 years, had hepatocellular carcinoma (four) or combined HCC and intrahepatic cholangiocarcinoma (one). Tumors of the five patients were stage T1-T3 N0M0 with maximum diameters of roughly 4.2 to 10 cm. Roughly 3.5 to 8 million productive TCRbeta reads were obtained per sample, and no significant difference in read depth was found between tissue types. TCRbeta repertoire sequencing, expression microarrays and whole-exome sequencing were combined in the study across five regions of each liver tumor, with adjacent normal tissue and blood also included. A total of 35 specimens from 5 patients underwent TCRbeta repertoire sequencing, comprising around 25 tumor regions, 5 adjacent noncancerous liver tissues and 5 peripheral blood samples. High reproducibility was observed for the technical replicate repertoires, with mean shared-clone rates approximately 0.9 and correlation coefficients above 0.98.

Study-level results and caveats: Consistent with antigen-driven expansion, pairs of tumor regions showed higher repertoire overlap (mean around 36%) than either tumor-adjacent pairs (roughly 17%) or tumor-blood pairs (around 14%). Because only the TCR beta chain was sequenced and unpaired alpha chains were not captured, true repertoire diversity is likely underestimated. Because the samples were bulk and unsorted, CD4+ and CD8+ T cell repertoires could not be compared. The study included only a few patients, and the authors note findings should be validated in a larger study. The top 250 clones made up a significantly larger repertoire fraction in tumors than in blood (p = 0.039).

V is pruned by 2 bases and J by 5 bases, leaving 3 bases of the junction without a gene match. The CDR1 and CDR2 encoded by the germline V gene (reference sequence) are MNHNY and SVGAGI. Inclusive of the bounding cysteine and phenylalanine, the CDR3 is 14 residues long. Just the 42-base CDR3 DNA is kept, in frame starting at base 1. Sequenced input: peripheral blood. The chain is encoded by TRBV6-6 joined to TRBJ2-7; 10 of the junction bases match TRBD1. This receptor was obtained from a man aged 35-49 years with primary liver carcinoma and hepatitis B virus infection. The CDR3 has the sequence CASSYLGQGNEQYF. The DNA sequence is given as TGTGCCAGCAGTTACCTGGGACAGGGGAACGAGCAGTACTTC.